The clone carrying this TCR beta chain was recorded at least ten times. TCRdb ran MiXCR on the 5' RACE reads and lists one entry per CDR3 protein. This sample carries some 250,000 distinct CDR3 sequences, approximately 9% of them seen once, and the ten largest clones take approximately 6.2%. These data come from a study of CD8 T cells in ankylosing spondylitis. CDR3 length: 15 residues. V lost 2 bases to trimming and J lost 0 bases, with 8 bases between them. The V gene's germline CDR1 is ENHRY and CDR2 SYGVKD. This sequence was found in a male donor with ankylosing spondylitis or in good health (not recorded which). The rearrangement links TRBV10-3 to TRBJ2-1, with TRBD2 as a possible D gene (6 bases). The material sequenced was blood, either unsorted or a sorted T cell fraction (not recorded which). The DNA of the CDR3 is TGTGCCATCAGTGAGGACGGGAGCTCCTACAATGAGCAGTTCTTC. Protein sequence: CAISEDGSSYNEQFF.